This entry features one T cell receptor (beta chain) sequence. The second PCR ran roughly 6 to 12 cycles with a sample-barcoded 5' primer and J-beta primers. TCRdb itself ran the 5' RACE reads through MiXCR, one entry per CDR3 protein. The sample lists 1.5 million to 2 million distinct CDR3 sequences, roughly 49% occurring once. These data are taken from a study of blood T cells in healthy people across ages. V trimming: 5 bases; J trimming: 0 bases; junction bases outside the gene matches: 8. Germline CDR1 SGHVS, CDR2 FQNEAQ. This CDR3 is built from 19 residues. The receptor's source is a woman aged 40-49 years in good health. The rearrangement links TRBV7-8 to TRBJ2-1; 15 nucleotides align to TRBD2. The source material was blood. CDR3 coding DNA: TGTGCCAGCAGCAAGGGACTAGCGGGGGGCGTGAGCTCCTACAATGAGCAGTTCTTC. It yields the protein CASSKGLAGGVSSYNEQFF.